This record looks at one TCR beta chain sequence and its context. The sample is drawn from a study of T-cell memory formation after mild COVID-19. Trimming took off 7 bases at V and 2 bases at J, with 14 bases between the two ends. Per germline, CDR1 SNHLY and CDR2 FYNNEI. The CDR3 is 14 amino acids. TCRdb re-analysed the 5' RACE reads in MiXCR, keeping a single row per CDR3 protein. The sample has approximately 180,000 distinct CDR3 sequences; 16% are singletons. The clonotype originates from an adult woman who had mild COVID-19 (a few samples of this study predate the infection). Cell type and time point are not known. The sequencing input was PBMCs or a T cell subset sorted from them (not recorded which). The chain joins TRBV2 to TRBJ1-1, with no clear D. CDR3 sequence reads: CASMKGSPNTEAFF. The CDR3 bases are TGTGCCAGCATGAAGGGTTCTCCCAACACTGAAGCTTTCTTT.